This TCR beta chain emerged from a study of blood T cell repertoires in COVID-19. Authors' data handling: Amplification of reference gene primers provided the estimated nucleated cell counts. TCRdb's copy holds only in-frame clones and misses some; the assay was immunoSEQ multiplex PCR. V and J calls and clone size come straight from that table; D and trimming were deduced from the DNA. The profile shows a few hundred thousand clones, about 87% of them singletons. Per germline, CDR1 SGHTS and CDR2 YDEGEE. V dropped 1 base and J dropped 1 base, with 9 bases sitting between them. CDR3 length: 15 amino acids.

The sequenced sample was peripheral blood. V is TRBV5-8 and J is TRBJ1-5; no clear D gene. This clonotype originated in a woman aged 50 to 60 with COVID-19, enrolled during active disease. The CDR3 region has the DNA TGTGCCAGCAGCTTGTACATGCGGAGCAATCAGCCCCAGCATTTT. The encoded protein is CASSLYMRSNQPQHF.